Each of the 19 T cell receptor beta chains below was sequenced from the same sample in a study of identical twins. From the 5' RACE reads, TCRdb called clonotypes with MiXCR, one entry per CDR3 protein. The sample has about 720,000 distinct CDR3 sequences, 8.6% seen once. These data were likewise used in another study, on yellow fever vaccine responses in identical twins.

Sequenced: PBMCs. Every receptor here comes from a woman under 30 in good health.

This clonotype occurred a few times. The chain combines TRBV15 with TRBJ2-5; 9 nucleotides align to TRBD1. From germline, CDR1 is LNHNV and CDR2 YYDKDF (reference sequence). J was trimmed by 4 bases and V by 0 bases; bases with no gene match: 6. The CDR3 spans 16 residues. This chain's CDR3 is CATSRDRDRVGETQYF. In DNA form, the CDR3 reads TGTGCCACCAGCAGAGACAGGGACAGGGTGGGAGAGACCCAGTACTTC. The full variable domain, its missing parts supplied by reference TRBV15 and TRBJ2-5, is DAMVIQNPRYQVTQFGKPVTLSCSQTLNHNVMYWYQQKSSQAPKLLFHYYDKDFNNEADTPDNFQSRRPNTSFCFLDIRSPGLGDTAMYLCATSRDRDRVGETQYFGPGTRLLVL.

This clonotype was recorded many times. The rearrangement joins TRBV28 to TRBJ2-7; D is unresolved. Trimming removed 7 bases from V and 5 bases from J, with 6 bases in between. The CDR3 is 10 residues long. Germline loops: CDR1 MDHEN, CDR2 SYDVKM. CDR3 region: CASIANEQYF. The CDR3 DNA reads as TGTGCCAGCATTGCAAACGAGCAGTACTTC.

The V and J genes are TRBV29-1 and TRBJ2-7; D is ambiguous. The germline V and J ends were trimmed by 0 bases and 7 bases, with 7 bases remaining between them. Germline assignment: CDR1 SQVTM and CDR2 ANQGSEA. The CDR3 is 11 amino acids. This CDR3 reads CSVEDGPEQYF. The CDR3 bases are TGCAGCGTTGAAGATGGCCCTGAGCAGTACTTC.

The CDR3 DNA reads TGTGCCAGCACCCCCGGGGGGACTAGCGGGAGGCGTCTCTACGAGCAGTACTTC. Its translation: CASTPGGTSGRRLYEQYF. This chain connects TRBV6-2 or TRBV6-3 to TRBJ2-7; TRBD2 matches at 15 bases. The CDR3 runs to 18 residues. With V trimmed by 7 bases and J by 3 bases, 13 bases remained unmatched. Germline V gene sequence: CDR1 MNHEY, CDR2 SVGEGT.

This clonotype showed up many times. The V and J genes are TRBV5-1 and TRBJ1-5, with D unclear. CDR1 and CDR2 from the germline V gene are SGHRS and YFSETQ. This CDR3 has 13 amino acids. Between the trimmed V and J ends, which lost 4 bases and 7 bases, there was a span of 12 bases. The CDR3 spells CASSLRVGQPQHF. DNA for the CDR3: TGCGCCAGCAGCCTGAGGGTGGGACAGCCCCAGCATTTT. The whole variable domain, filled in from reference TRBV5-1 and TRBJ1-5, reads KAGVTQTPRYLIKTRGQQVTLSCSPISGHRSVSWYQQTPGQGLQFLFEYFSETQRNKGNFPGRFSGRQFSNSRSEMNVSTLELGDSALYLCASSLRVGQPQHFGDGTRLSIL.

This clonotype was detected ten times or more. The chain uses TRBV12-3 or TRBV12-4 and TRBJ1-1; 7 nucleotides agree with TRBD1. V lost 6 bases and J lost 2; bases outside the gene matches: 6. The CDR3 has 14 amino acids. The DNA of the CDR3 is TGTGCCAGCAGACCCGGACAGGCAAACACTGAAGCTTTCTTT. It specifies CASRPGQANTEAFF.

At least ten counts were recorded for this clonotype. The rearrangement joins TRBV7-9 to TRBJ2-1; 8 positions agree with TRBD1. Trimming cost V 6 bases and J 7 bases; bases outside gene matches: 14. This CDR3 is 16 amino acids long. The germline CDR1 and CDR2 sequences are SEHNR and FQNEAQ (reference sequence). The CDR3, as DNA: TGTGCCAGCAGTCCTCGACAGGGGCGATGGGGTAATGAGCAGTTCTTC. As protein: CASSPRQGRWGNEQFF. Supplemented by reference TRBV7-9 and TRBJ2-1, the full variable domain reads DTGVSQNPRHKITKRGQNVTFRCDPISEHNRLYWYRQTLGQGPEFLTYFQNEAQLEKSRLLSDRFSAERPKGSFSTLEIQRTEQGDSAMYLCASSPRQGRWGNEQFFGPGTRLTVL.

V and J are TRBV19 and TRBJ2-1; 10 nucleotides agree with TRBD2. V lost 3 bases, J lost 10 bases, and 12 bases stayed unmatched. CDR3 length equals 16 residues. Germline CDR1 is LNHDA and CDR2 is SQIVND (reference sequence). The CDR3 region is CASSIIASGRLREQFF. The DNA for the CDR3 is TGTGCCAGTAGTATTATCGCTAGCGGGAGATTAAGGGAGCAGTTCTTC. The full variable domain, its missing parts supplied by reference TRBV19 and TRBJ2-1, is DGGITQSPKYLFRKEGQNVTLSCEQNLNHDAMYWYRQDPGQGLRLIYYSQIVNDFQKGDIAEGYSVSREKKESFPLTVTSAQKNPTAFYLCASSIIASGRLREQFFGPGTRLTVL.

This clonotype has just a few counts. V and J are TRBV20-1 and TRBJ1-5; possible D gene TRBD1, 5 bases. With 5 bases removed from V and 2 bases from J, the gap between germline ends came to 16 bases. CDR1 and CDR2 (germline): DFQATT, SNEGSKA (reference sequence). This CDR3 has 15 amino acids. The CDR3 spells CSAGPRGTGNQPQHF. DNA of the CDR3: TGCAGTGCTGGACCTAGGGGAACAGGCAATCAGCCCCAGCATTTT.

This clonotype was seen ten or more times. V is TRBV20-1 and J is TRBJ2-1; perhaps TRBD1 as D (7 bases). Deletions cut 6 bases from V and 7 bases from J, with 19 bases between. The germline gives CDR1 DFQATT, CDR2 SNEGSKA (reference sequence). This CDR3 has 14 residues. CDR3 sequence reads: CSAPHATGRNEQFF. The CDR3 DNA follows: TGCAGTGCCCCACACGCGACAGGGAGGAATGAGCAGTTCTTC.

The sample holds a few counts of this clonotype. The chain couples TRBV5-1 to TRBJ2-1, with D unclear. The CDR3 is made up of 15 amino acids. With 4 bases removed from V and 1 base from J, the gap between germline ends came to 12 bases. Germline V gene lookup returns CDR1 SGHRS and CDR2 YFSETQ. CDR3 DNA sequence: TGCGCCAGCAGCCTCCAGACATTATCCTACAATGAGCAGTTCTTC. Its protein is CASSLQTLSYNEQFF.

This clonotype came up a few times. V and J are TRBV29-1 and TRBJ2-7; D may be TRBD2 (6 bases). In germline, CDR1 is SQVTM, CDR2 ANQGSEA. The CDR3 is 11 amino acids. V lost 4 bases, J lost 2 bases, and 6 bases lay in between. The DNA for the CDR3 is TGCAGCGTTGTAGCGGCCTACGAGCAGTACTTC. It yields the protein CSVVAAYEQYF.

The CDR3 is CASSSPGTGGSYEQYF. The CDR3 coding sequence is TGTGCCAGCAGTTCCCCCGGGACGGGTGGGTCCTACGAGCAGTACTTC. The V gene is TRBV28, the J gene TRBJ2-7; D tentatively reads TRBD1 or TRBD2 (5 bases each). CDR1 is MDHEN and CDR2 is SYDVKM in the germline V gene. The CDR3 is made up of 16 amino acids. Trimming left V 4 bases short and J 1 base short, with 17 bases between.

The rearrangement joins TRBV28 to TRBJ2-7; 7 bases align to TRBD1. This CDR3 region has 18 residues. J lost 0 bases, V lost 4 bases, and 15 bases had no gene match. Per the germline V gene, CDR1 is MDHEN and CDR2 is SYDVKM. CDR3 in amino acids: CASSSLGLRTGLSYEQYF. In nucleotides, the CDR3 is TGTGCCAGCAGTTCCCTCGGACTCAGGACAGGCCTCTCCTACGAGCAGTACTTC. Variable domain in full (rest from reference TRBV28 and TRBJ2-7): DVKVTQSSRYLVKRTGEKVFLECVQDMDHENMFWYRQDPGLGLRLIYFSYDVKMKEKGDIPEGYSVSREKKERFSLILESASTNQTSMYLCASSSLGLRTGLSYEQYFGPGTRLTVT.

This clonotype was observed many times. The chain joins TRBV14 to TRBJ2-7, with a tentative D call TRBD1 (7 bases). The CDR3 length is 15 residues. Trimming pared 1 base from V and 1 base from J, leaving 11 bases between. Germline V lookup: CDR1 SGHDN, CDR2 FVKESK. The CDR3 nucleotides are TGTGCCAGCAGCCAAGCTGCAGGGGGGTCCTACGAGCAGTACTTC. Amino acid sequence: CASSQAAGGSYEQYF.

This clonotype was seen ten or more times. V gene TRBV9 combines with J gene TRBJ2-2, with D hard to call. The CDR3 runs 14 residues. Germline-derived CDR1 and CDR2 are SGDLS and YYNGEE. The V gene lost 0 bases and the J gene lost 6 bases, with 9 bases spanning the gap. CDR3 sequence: CASSVEVWSGELFF. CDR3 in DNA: TGTGCCAGCAGCGTAGAAGTTTGGTCCGGGGAGCTGTTTTTT.

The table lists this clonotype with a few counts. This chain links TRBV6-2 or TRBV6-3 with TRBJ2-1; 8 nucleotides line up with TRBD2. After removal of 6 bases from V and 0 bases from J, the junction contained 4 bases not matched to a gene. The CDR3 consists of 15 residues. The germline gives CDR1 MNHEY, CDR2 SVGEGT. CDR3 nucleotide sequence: TGTGCCAGCAGACTAGCGGCAAGCTCCTACAATGAGCAGTTCTTC. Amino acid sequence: CASRLAASSYNEQFF.

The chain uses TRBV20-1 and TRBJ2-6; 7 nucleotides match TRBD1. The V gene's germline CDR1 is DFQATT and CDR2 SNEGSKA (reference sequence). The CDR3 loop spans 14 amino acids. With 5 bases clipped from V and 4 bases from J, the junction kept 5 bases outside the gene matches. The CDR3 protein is CSAYRGSGANVLTF. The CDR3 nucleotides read TGCAGTGCTTACAGGGGTTCCGGGGCCAACGTCCTGACTTTC.

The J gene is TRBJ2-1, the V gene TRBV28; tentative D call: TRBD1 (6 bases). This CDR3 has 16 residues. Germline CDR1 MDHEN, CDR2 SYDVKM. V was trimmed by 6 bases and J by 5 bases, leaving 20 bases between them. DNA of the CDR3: TGTGCCAGCAGACAAACCGGGACAAAAACTCACAATGAGCAGTTCTTC. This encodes CASRQTGTKTHNEQFF.